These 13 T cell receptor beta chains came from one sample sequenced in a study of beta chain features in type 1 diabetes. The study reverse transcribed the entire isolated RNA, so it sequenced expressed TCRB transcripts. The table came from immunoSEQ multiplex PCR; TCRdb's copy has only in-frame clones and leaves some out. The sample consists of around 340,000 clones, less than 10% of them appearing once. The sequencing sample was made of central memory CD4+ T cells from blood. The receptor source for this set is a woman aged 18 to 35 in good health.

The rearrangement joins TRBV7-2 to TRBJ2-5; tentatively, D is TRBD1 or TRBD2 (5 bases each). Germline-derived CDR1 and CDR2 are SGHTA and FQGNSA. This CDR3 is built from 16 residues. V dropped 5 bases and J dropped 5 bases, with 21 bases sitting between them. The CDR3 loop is CASSPGASGSLETQYF. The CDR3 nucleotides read TGTGCCAGCAGCCCCGGGGCCAGCGGAAGTCTGGAGACCCAGTACTTC.

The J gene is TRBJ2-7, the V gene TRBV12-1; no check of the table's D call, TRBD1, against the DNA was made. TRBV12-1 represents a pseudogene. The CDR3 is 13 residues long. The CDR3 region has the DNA TGTGCCAGCGTCGAGGGGGAGTCCTACGAGCAGTACTTC. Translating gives CASVEGESYEQYF.

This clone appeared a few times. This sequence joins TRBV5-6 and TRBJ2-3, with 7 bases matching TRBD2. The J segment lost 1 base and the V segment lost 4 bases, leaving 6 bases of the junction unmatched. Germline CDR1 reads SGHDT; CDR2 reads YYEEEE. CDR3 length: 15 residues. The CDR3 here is CASSGAGSRTDTQYF. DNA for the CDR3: TGTGCCAGCAGCGGAGCGGGAAGCCGCACAGATACGCAGTATTTT.

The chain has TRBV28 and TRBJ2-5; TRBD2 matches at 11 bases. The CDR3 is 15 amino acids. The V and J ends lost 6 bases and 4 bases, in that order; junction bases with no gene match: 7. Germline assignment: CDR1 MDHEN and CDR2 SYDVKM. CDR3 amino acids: CASSTELAGAETQYF. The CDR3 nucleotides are TGTGCCAGCAGCACGGAACTAGCGGGAGCAGAGACCCAGTACTTC.

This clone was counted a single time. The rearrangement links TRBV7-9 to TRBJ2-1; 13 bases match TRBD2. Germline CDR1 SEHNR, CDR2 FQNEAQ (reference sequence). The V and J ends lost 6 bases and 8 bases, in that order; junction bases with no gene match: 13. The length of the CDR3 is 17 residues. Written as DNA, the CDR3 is TGTGCCAGCAGTGGGGGAGGACTAGCGGGAGTTACGTATGAGCAGTTCTTC. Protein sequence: CASSGGGLAGVTYEQFF.

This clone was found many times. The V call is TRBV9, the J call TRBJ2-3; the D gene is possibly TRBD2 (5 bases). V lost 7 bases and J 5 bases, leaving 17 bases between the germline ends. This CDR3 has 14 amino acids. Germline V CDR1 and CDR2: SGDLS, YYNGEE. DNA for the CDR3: TGTGCCAGCGGAGGAGCCGAACACGGAGATACGCAGTATTTT. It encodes CASGGAEHGDTQYF.

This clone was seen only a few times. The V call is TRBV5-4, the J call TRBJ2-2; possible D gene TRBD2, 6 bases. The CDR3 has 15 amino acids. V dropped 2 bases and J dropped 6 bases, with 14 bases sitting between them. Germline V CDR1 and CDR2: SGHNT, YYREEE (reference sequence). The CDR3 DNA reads TGTGCCAGCAGCTTAGGAGGGGTCGGTTCCGGGGAGCTGTTTTTT. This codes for CASSLGGVGSGELFF.

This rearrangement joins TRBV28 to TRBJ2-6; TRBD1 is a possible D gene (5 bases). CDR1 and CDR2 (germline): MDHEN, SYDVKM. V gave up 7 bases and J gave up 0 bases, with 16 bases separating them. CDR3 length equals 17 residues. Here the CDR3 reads CASTERGSSSGANVLTF. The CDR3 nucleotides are TGTGCCAGCACCGAAAGGGGCAGCAGCTCTGGGGCCAACGTCCTGACTTTC.

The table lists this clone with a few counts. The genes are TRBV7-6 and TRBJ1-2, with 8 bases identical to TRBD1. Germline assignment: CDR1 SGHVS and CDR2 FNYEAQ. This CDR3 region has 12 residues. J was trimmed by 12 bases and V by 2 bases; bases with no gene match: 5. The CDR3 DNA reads TGTGCCAGCAGCTTACTCGGGACAGGCGACACCTTC. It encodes CASSLLGTGDTF.

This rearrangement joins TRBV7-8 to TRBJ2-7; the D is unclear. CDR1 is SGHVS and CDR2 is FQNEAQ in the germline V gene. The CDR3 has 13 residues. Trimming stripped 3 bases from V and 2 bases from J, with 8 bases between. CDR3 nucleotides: TGTGCCAGCAGCTTGGGCAAGCCCTACGAGCAGTACTTC. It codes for CASSLGKPYEQYF.

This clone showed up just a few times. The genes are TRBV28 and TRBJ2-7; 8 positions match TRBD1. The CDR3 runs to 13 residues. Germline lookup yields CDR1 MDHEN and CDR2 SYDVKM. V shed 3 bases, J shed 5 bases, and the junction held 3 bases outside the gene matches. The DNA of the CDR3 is TGTGCCAGCAGTTTCGGACAGGGACACGAGCAGTACTTC. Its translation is CASSFGQGHEQYF.

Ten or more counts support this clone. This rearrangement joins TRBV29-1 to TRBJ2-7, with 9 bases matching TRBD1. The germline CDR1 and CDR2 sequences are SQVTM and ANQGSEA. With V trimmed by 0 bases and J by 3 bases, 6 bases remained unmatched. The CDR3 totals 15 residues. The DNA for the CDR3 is TGCAGCGTTGAAGATCCGGGACAGGGTATCTACGAGCAGTACTTC. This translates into CSVEDPGQGIYEQYF.

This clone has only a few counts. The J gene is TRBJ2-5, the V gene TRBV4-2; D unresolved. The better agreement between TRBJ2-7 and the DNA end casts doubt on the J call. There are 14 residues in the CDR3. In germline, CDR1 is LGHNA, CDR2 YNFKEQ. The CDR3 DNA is TGTGCCAGCAGCCAAGATAGGGCAGCCTACGAGCAGTACTTC. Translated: CASSQDRAAYEQYF.